This T cell receptor (beta chain) was identified during a study of beta chain features in type 1 diabetes. Staining for CD45RO/CCR7/CD25/CD127/CD95/CD27 allowed sorting of CD4+ naive, central memory, regulatory and stem cell-like memory cells. Every bit of the isolated RNA underwent reverse transcription, so sequencing read expressed TCRB transcripts. Data came from immunoSEQ multiplex PCR; TCRdb stores just in-frame clones and leaves some out. In the table there are about 140,000 clones, 6.9% of which are singletons. Details on this clone: What it binds is unknown.

Study findings and constraints: Patients and controls would be equally affected if PCR favored shorter templates.

This CDR3 is built from 15 residues. Per the germline V gene, CDR1 is MDHEN and CDR2 is SYDVKM. The V and J ends lost 3 bases and 8 bases, in that order; junction bases with no gene match: 10. The TCR comes from a woman in her thirties in good health. The V call is TRBV28, the J call TRBJ1-2; 9 bases are shared with TRBD1. The sample was central memory CD4+ T cells from blood. CDR3 coding DNA: TGTGCCAGCAGTTTTTATCTCGGGACAGGGAAAGGCTACACCTTC. The encoded protein is CASSFYLGTGKGYTF.